This is a list of T cell receptor beta chains from one sample in a study of T cell changes during pregnancy in multiple sclerosis. Method: immunoSEQ multiplex PCR; TCRdb's copy keeps in-frame clones and lacks some. The table has about 80,000 clones, roughly 93% seen once. Specimen: peripheral blood, collected in the third trimester of pregnancy. These receptors all stem from a female donor with multiple sclerosis, enrolled in a pregnancy study. CDR3s leave out the opening cysteine and the closing phenylalanine or tryptophan.

V: TRBV4-1; length: 13; CDR3: ASSQVLNSNNEQF
V: TRBV19; length: 12; CDR3: ASSIHGGNQPQH
V: TRBV9; length: 13; CDR3: ASSTRDSAGSEQY
V: TRBV27; length: 12; CDR3: ASSLNARGYEQY
V: TRBV5-4; length: 18; CDR3: ASSLEKTGGTLSGANVLT
V: TRBV7-9; length: 13; CDR3: ASSRGQGIGYEQY
V: TRBV7-3; length: 12; CDR3: ASSSGTRQETQY
V: TRBV29-1; length: 11; CDR3: SVGFNSNQPQH
V: TRBV6-5; length: 13; CDR3: ASILRQGDNQPQH
V: TRBV7-2; length: 14; CDR3: ASSLATGMGRNTQY
V: TRBV29-1; length: 11; CDR3: SVEWGRNTEAF
V: TRBV19; length: 13; CDR3: ASSPQVANTGELF
V: TRBV5-6; length: 12; CDR3: ASSFPSGSLEQY
V: TRBV11-2; length: 14; CDR3: ASLSYRGRLTDTQY
V: TRBV6-1; length: 14; CDR3: ASSDLGEATQETQY
V: TRBV19; length: 11; CDR3: ASKSGAGNTIY
V: TRBV9; length: 10; CDR3: ASSAGGDTQY
V: TRBV29-1; length: 13; CDR3: SVGPHLRRGETQY
V: TRBV6-5; length: 11; CDR3: ASTTGGYNEQF
V: TRBV9; length: 11; CDR3: ASSVGGGDGYT
V: TRBV9; length: 13; CDR3: ASSVGGGSTDTQY
V: TRBV7-6; length: 12; CDR3: ASSLEAGEETQY
V: TRBV13; length: 10; CDR3: ASTGSLDTQY
V: TRBV6-5; length: 12; CDR3: ASRRQGTDQPQH
V: TRBV9; length: 13; CDR3: ASSPREGANYGYT
V: TRBV28; length: 11; CDR3: ASSKTVNQPQH
V: TRBV6-5; length: 12; CDR3: ASSYAQGQETQY
V: TRBV6-5; length: 11; CDR3: ASSRDRPGELF
V: TRBV6-6; length: 12; CDR3: ASIDRSGGSEAF